The clone carrying this T cell receptor beta chain appeared a few times. The antigen is unknown. This sample was included in a study of T-cell memory formation after mild COVID-19. The V and J ends lost 3 bases and 2 bases respectively, with 12 bases between them. CDR1 KGHDR and CDR2 SFDVKD come from the germline V gene. This CDR3 is 16 amino acids long. Whole-study results and caveats: Detection of some responders pre-infection suggested pre-existing cross-reactive memory T cells participated. Clones which contracted sat mainly in CM and EM if CD4+, and in EMRA if CD8+. Nothing confirmed that second-wave clones peaking on day 37 were specific for SARS-CoV-2.

Libraries for TCRalpha and TCRbeta carried sample barcodes and unique molecular identifiers via 5'RACE. Via MiXCR, TCRdb re-called the 5' RACE reads, giving one row per CDR3 protein. The sample consists of 350,000 to 450,000 distinct CDR3 sequences, 25% to 30% of them appearing once. This receptor was identified in an adult woman who had mild COVID-19 (a few samples of this study predate the infection). Cell type and time point are not known. The chain has TRBV24-1 and TRBJ2-2; maybe TRBD1 (6 bases). The sequencing input was PBMCs or a T cell subset sorted from them (not recorded which). The CDR3 DNA follows: TGTGCCACCAGTGATACCGGGACACGTAACACCGGGGAGCTGTTTTTT. Translated: CATSDTGTRNTGELFF.